This paragraph covers one TCR beta chain sequence. Its antigen is still unknown. These data come from a study of cytomegalovirus exposure and HLA in healthy donors. Across the study: From HLA-typed donors, an early data release held about 85 million unique TCRs.

J gave up 4 bases and V 3 bases, and 5 bases lay outside the gene matches. The germline gives CDR1 KGHSH, CDR2 LQKENI. CDR3 length: 15 residues. Vbeta (60) and Jbeta (13) primers were used in the PCR. Method: immunoSEQ multiplex PCR; TCRdb's copy keeps in-frame clones and lacks some. The sample gives over 150,000 clones, 80% of which show up once; 6% to 7.5% is in the top ten. General study findings and limits: The availability of immune exposure information extended only to CMV serostatus. Follow-up analysis later connected one missense variant in DCLRE1C with trimming of TCR beta V- and J-genes.

Material for sequencing was PBMCs. This clonotype was sampled from a young man in good health and CMV-seropositive. The chain combines TRBV18 with TRBJ2-1; 8 nucleotides agree with TRBD1. DNA for the CDR3: TGTGCCAGCTCACCGGACAGGGCCGCATACAATGAGCAGTTCTTC. It is translated as CASSPDRAAYNEQFF.